These T cell receptor beta chains were read from a single sample in a study of OX40 agonist ivuxolimab in advanced cancers. The repertoire was sequenced with immunoSEQ multiplex PCR; TCRdb's copy has only in-frame clones and lacks some. Of 55,000 to 70,000 clones listed, roughly 89% were seen once; the top ten hold approximately 4.4%. Sequenced material: CD4+ or CD8+ T cells sorted from blood, taken in a trial of the OX40 agonist ivuxolimab. These receptors all come from an adult with an advanced solid tumor such as melanoma, head and neck, liver or kidney cancer. Each CDR3 is given with its conserved first and last residue. D genes are given only for firm matches. The listing skips clone size in some rows; elsewhere it reads once, few, many or a size class.

v_call	clone_size	d_call	j_call	cdr3_nt	cdr3_aa
TRBV20-1	.	.	TRBJ2-1	TGCAGTGCTAGAGACTACGATGAGCAGTTCTTC	CSARDYDEQFF
TRBV9	.	TRBD2	TRBJ2-2	TGTGCCAGCAGCGTCGGCACGGGAGGGAACACCGGGGAGCTGTTTTTT	CASSVGTGGNTGELFF
TRBV12-2	.	.	TRBJ1-2	TGTGCAAGTCGAACTCAGGGTCCTGGTGGCTACACCTTC	CASRTQGPGGYTF
TRBV2	.	.	TRBJ2-7	TGTGCCAGCAACGAACAGCCAACCTACGAGCAGTACTTC	CASNEQPTYEQYF
TRBV19	.	.	TRBJ1-1	TGTGCCAGTAGTACTTATGGGGCGGGAGACACTGAAGCTTTCTTT	CASSTYGAGDTEAFF
TRBV28	.	TRBD1	TRBJ1-2	TGTGCCAGCAGTTTGCCGACAGGGAGCTATGGCTACACCTTC	CASSLPTGSYGYTF
TRBV2	.	.	TRBJ1-6	TGTGCCAGCAGGACGGGGGTCCCCTACTATAATTCACCCCTCCACTTT	CASRTGVPYYNSPLHF
TRBV10-3	.	.	TRBJ2-1	TGTGCCATCAGTGAGTCAGATCAGAGCTCCTACAATGAGCAGTTCTTC	CAISESDQSSYNEQFF
TRBV28	.	.	TRBJ1-5	TGTGCCAGCAGTTTACCCGGGACCTCCCAGCATTTT	CASSLPGTSQHF
TRBV7-8	.	.	TRBJ2-1	TGTGCCAGCAGCTTGGCCACGGGAGAATTGGATGAGCAGTTCTTC	CASSLATGELDEQFF
TRBV19	.	TRBD2	TRBJ2-3	TGTGCCAGTAGTATCGGGGGAGCGGGAGGTTCTTGGGATACGCAGTATTTT	CASSIGGAGGSWDTQYF
TRBV2	.	.	TRBJ1-6	TGTGCCAGCAGTGAAAACAGGGTGTATAATTCACCCCTCCACTTT	CASSENRVYNSPLHF
TRBV5-5	.	TRBD1	TRBJ1-4	TGTGCCAGCAGCCGTGACAGGGGGCCGGTGGATGAAAAACTGTTTTTT	CASSRDRGPVDEKLFF
TRBV5-1	.	.	TRBJ2-4	TGCGCCAGCAGCGCCGGGACGGTAGCCAAAAACATTCAGTACTTC	CASSAGTVAKNIQYF
TRBV18	few	TRBD1	TRBJ1-3	TGTGCCAGCTCCCAGGGGGCTACTGGAAACACCATATATTTT	CASSQGATGNTIYF
TRBV28	.	TRBD1	TRBJ1-6	TGTGCCAGCAGTTACTCACGACAGGGAAGGAGGTATAATTCACCCCTCCACTTT	CASSYSRQGRRYNSPLHF
TRBV10-2	.	.	TRBJ2-3	TGCGCCAGCAGAGGGGTAGCGGCTACAGATACGCAGTATTTT	CASRGVAATDTQYF
TRBV5-8	once	.	TRBJ1-1	TGTGCCAGCAGCTTTCTGGGGGGCACTGAAGCTTTCTTT	CASSFLGGTEAFF
TRBV30	.	.	TRBJ2-5	TGTGCCTGGAGTGTCCGCGGGGTAGAGACCCAGTACTTC	CAWSVRGVETQYF
TRBV11-2	.	TRBD1	TRBJ2-6	TGTGCCAGCAGCTTTGGACAGGGGGCCTCTGGGGCCAACGTCCTGACTTTC	CASSFGQGASGANVLTF
TRBV5-1	.	.	TRBJ2-7	TGCGCCAGCGGTAGGTTTCCATACGAGCAGTACTTC	CASGRFPYEQYF
TRBV5-1	.	.	TRBJ2-3	TGCGCCAGCAGCTTGCGATTCCTAGCAAGAGGGACAGATACGCAGTATTTT	CASSLRFLARGTDTQYF
TRBV27	.	.	TRBJ2-3	TGTGCCAGCAGTTCCCAATTGGGGGAGACAGATACGCAGTATTTT	CASSSQLGETDTQYF
TRBV29-1	.	.	TRBJ2-3	TGCAGCGTCCACCCCGCCGGGCGGAGGACGCAGTATTTT	CSVHPAGRRTQYF
TRBV2	.	TRBD1	TRBJ1-5	TGTGCCAGCAAAGGGGCGAGGGGGCAATATAGCAATCAGCCCCAGCATTTT	CASKGARGQYSNQPQHF
TRBV6-5	.	.	TRBJ2-7	TGTGCCAGTCTTCAGGGACGCGAGCAGTACTTC	CASLQGREQYF
TRBV5-5	.	TRBD2	TRBJ2-3	TGTGCCAGCAGCTTGGTTCCGGGGGGGTTCAGCACAGATACGCAGTATTTT	CASSLVPGGFSTDTQYF
TRBV18	.	.	TRBJ2-2	TGTGCCAGCTCACCGCAGGCTAACACCGGGGAGCTGTTTTTT	CASSPQANTGELFF
TRBV12-5	.	TRBD2	TRBJ2-1	TGTGCTAGTGGTTTGGACGTTGCGCGGGGGAATGAGCAGTTCTTC	CASGLDVARGNEQFF
TRBV6-1	few	.	TRBJ2-5	TGTGCCAGCAGTGAAGCGACGGCAGGGGTAGAGACCCAGTACTTC	CASSEATAGVETQYF
TRBV5-6	.	.	TRBJ1-4	TGTGCCAGCAGCAAGGGACTGGTTAATGAAAAACTGTTTTTT	CASSKGLVNEKLFF
TRBV5-1	.	.	TRBJ1-3	TGCGCCAGCAGCTTAGATACCCCAGGGACGGCTGGAAACACCATATATTTT	CASSLDTPGTAGNTIYF
TRBV7-3	.	.	TRBJ2-3	TGTGCCAGCAGCCCCTCCCTAGATAGCACAGATACGCAGTATTTT	CASSPSLDSTDTQYF
TRBV27	.	TRBD1	TRBJ1-2	TGTGCCAGCAGTCCCGGGACAGGCGGTATGGGCTACACCTTC	CASSPGTGGMGYTF
TRBV19	.	.	TRBJ1-2	TGTGCCAGTAACTCCGGGGACTATGGCTACACCTTC	CASNSGDYGYTF
TRBV9	.	.	TRBJ1-1	TGTGCCAGCAGCGTAGATGGGGGATCTGTGAACACTGAAGCTTTCTTT	CASSVDGGSVNTEAFF
TRBV6-5	.	.	TRBJ2-5	TGTGCCAGCAGCCGGACTGGTTGGGAGACCCAGTACTTC	CASSRTGWETQYF
TRBV28	.	.	TRBJ1-1	TGTGCCAGCAGTCCCCCGGCCGGTAGGACTGAAGCTTTCTTT	CASSPPAGRTEAFF
TRBV5-4	.	.	TRBJ2-5	TGTGCCAGCAGCTTGTGGGGCGGGGCAGAGACCCAGTACTTC	CASSLWGGAETQYF
TRBV29-1	.	.	TRBJ1-4	TGCAGCGCTAGGACAGTTACAACTAATGAAAAACTGTTTTTT	CSARTVTTNEKLFF
TRBV5-1	.	.	TRBJ2-7	TGCGCCAGCAGTTTACGACAGGGCGGGAGCTCCTACGAGCAGTACTTC	CASSLRQGGSSYEQYF
TRBV9	.	.	TRBJ2-7	TGTGCCAGCAGCGTCGCGTCGGCATCCTACGAGCAGTACTTC	CASSVASASYEQYF
TRBV5-4	.	.	TRBJ1-2	TGTGCCAGCAGCTTACCTGCAGGGGCCGCTAACTATGGCTACACCTTC	CASSLPAGAANYGYTF
TRBV28	few	.	TRBJ1-5	TGTGCCAGCAGTTCCCAAGGGGTAGGGCGACAGCCCCAGCATTTT	CASSSQGVGRQPQHF
TRBV14	few	.	TRBJ2-1	TGTGCCAGCAGCCAAGATACCTGGCGGGACTACAATGAGCAGTTCTTC	CASSQDTWRDYNEQFF